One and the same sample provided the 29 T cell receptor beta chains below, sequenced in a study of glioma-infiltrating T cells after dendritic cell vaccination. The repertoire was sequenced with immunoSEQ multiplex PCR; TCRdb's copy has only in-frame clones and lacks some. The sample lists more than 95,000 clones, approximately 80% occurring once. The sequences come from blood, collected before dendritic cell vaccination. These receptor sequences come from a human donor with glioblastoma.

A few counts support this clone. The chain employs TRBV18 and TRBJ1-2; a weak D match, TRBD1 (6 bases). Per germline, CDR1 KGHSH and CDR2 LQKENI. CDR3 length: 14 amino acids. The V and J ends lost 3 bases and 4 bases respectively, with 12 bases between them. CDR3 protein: CASSPLEGGYGYTF. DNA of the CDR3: TGTGCCAGCTCACCCTTGGAAGGGGGCTATGGCTACACCTTC.

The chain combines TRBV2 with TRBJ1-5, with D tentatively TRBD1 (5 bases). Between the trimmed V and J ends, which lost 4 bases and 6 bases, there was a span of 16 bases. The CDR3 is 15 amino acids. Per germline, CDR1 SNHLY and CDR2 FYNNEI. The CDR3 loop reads CASSVGRVDGQPQHF. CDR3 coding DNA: TGTGCCAGCAGTGTGGGCAGGGTCGACGGTCAGCCCCAGCATTTT.

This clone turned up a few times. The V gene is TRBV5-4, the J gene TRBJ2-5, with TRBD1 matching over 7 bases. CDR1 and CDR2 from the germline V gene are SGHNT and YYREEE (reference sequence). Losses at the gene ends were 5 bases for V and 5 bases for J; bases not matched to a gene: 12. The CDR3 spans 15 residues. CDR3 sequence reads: CASRSSGTAWETQYF. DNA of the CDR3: TGTGCCAGCAGGTCTTCCGGGACAGCCTGGGAGACCCAGTACTTC.

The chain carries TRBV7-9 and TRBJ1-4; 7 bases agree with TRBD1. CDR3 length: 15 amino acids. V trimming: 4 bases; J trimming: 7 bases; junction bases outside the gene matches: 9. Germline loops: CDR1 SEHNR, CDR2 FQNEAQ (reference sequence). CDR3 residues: CASSSDRILSEKLFF. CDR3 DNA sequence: TGTGCCAGCAGCTCGGACAGGATCTTGAGTGAAAAACTGTTTTTT.

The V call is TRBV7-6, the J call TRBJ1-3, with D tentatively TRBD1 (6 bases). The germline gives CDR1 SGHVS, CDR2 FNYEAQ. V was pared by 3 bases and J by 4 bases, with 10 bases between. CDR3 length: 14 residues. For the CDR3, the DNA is TGTGCCAGCAGCTTCGGACAGAACGGAAACACCATATATTTT. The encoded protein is CASSFGQNGNTIYF.

CDR3 in amino acids: CSVLGRGQVYNEQFF. The CDR3, as DNA: TGCAGCGTCCTGGGTAGGGGACAGGTGTACAATGAGCAGTTCTTC. V gene TRBV29-1 combines with J gene TRBJ2-1; TRBD1 agrees at 8 bases. The CDR3 is 15 amino acids. CDR1 and CDR2 (germline): SQVTM, ANQGSEA. With 6 bases clipped from V and 4 bases from J, the junction kept 11 bases outside the gene matches.

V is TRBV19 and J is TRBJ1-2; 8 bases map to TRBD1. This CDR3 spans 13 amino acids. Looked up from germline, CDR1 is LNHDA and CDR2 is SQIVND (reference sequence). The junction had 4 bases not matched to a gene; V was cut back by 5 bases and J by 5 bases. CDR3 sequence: CASSEDREYGYTF. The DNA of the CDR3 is TGTGCCAGTAGTGAGGACAGGGAATATGGCTACACCTTC.

The CDR3 DNA reads as TGTGCCAGCAGCACCTCCCCAGGGGCTGAGCAGTTCTTC. This gives the protein CASSTSPGAEQFF. This chain uses TRBV7-3 with TRBJ2-1; tentatively, D is TRBD1 (6 bases). The germline CDR1 and CDR2 sequences are SGHTA and FQGTGA. This CDR3 region has 13 residues. V was cut by 5 bases and J by 9 bases, with 14 bases left in between.

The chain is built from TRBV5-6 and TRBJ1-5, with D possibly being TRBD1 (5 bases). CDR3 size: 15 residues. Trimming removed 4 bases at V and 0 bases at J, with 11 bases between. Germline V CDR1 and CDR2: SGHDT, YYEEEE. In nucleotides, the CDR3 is TGTGCCAGCAGCCTCAGGGATGTTAGCAATCAGCCCCAGCATTTT. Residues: CASSLRDVSNQPQHF.

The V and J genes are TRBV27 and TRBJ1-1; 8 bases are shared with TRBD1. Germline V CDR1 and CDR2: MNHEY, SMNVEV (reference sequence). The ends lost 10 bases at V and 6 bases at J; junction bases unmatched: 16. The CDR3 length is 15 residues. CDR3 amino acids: CATPHPGQETSEAFF. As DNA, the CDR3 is TGTGCCACCCCCCACCCGGGACAGGAGACCTCTGAAGCTTTCTTT.

CDR3 residues: CASTESLGVYGYTF. CDR3 DNA sequence: TGTGCCAGCACCGAGTCTTTGGGAGTCTATGGCTACACCTTC. The chain joins TRBV6-5 to TRBJ1-2; the D is unclear. Trimming took off 7 bases at V and 4 bases at J, with 16 bases between the two ends. The CDR3 consists of 14 residues. Germline V gene sequence: CDR1 MNHEY, CDR2 SVGAGI.

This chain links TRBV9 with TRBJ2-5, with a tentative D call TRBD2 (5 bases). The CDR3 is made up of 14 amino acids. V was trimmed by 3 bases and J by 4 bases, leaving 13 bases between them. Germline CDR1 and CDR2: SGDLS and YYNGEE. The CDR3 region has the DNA TGTGCCAGCAGCGCCGGGAATTTAGGAGAGACCCAGTACTTC. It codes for CASSAGNLGETQYF. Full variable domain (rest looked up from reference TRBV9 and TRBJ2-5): DSGVTQTPKHLITATGQRVTLRCSPRSGDLSVYWYQQSLDQGLQFLIQYYNGEERAKGNILERFSAQQFPDLHSELNLSSLELGDSALYFCASSAGNLGETQYFGPGTRLLVL.

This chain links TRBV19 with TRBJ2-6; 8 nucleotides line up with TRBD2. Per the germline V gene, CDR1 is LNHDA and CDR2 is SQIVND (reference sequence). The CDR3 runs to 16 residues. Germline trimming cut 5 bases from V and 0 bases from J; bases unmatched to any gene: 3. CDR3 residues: CASSRGGGSGANVLTF. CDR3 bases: TGTGCCAGTAGTCGGGGGGGCGGCTCTGGGGCCAACGTCCTGACTTTC.

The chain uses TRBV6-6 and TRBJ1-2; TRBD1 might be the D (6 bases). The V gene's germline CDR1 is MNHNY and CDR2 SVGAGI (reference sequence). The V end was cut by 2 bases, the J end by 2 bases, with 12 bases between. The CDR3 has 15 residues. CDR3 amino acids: CASSYSRQVNYGYTF. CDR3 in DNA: TGTGCCAGCAGTTACAGCCGACAGGTGAACTATGGCTACACCTTC.

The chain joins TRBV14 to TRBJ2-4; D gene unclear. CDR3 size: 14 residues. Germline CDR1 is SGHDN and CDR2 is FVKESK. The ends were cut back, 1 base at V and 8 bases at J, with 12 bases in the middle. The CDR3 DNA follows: TGTGCCAGCAGCCAAGTGGGCAGGCAAGACATTCAGTACTTC. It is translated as CASSQVGRQDIQYF.

CDR3 DNA: TGCGCCAGCAGCCCAAGCCTTGGAGCAGATACGCAGTATTTT. Protein product: CASSPSLGADTQYF. The V gene is TRBV4-1, the J gene TRBJ2-3, with D unclear. The length of the CDR3 is 14 residues. Per the germline V gene, CDR1 is MGHRA and CDR2 is YSYEKL. V lost 4 bases, J lost 4 bases, and 12 bases lay in between.

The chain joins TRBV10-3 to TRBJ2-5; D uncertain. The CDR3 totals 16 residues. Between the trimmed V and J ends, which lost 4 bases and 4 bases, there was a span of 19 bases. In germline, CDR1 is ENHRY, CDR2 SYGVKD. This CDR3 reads CAISGVGASLVETQYF. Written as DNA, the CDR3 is TGTGCCATCAGTGGAGTAGGAGCAAGTCTGGTAGAGACCCAGTACTTC.

CDR3 nucleotides: TGTGCCAGCAGCTCCACAGGGGGGGCAGGGAACACTGAAGCTTTCTTT. This encodes CASSSTGGAGNTEAFF. The gene calls are TRBV7-8 and TRBJ1-1; TRBD1 matches at 8 bases. The V gene's germline CDR1 is SGHVS and CDR2 FQNEAQ. Unmatched junction bases numbered 8, after V lost 4 bases and J lost 1 base. There are 16 residues in the CDR3.

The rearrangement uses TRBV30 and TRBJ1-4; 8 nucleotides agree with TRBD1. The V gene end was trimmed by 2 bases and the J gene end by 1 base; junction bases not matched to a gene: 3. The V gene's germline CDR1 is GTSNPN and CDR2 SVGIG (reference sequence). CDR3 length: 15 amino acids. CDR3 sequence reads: CAWSYGQGTNEKLFF. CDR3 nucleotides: TGTGCCTGGAGTTACGGACAGGGAACTAATGAAAAACTGTTTTTT.

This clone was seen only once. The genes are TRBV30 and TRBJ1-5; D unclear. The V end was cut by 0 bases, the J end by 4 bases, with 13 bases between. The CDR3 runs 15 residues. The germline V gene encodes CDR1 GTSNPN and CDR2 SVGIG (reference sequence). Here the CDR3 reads CAWSVLFGGNQPQHF. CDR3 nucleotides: TGTGCCTGGAGTGTACTCTTCGGAGGGAATCAGCCCCAGCATTTT.

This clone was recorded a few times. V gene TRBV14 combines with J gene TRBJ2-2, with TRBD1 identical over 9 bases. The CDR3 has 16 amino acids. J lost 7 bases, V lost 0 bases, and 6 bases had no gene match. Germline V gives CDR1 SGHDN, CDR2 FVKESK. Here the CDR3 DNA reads TGTGCCAGCAGCCAAGATGCAGGGACAGGGATCGGGGAGCTGTTTTTT. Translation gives CASSQDAGTGIGELFF.

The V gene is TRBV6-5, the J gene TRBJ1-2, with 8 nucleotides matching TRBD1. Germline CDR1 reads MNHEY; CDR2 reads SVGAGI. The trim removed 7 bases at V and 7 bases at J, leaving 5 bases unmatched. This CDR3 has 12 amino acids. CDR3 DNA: TGTGCCAGCATGCAGGGGGCGGGTGGCTACACCTTC. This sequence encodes CASMQGAGGYTF.

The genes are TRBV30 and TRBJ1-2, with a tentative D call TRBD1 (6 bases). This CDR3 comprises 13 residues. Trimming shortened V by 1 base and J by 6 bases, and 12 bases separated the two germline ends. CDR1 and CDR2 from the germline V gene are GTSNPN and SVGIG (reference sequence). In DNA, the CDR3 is TGTGCCTGGAGTGAGGGGGTTGGGGATGGCTACACCTTC. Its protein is CAWSEGVGDGYTF.

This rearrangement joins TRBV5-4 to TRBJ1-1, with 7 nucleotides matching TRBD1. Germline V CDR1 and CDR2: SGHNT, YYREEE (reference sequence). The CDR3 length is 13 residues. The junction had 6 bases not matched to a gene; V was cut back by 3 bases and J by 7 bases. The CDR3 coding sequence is TGTGCCAGCAGCTCCGACAGGGCCGTTGAAGCTTTCTTT. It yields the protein CASSSDRAVEAFF.

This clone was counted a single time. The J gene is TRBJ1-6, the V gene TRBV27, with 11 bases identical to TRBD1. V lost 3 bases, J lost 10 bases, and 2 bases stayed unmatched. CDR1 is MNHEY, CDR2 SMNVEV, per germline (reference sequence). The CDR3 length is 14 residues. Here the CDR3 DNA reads TGTGCCAGCAGTTTGGGACAGGGGGTATCACCCCTCCACTTT. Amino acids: CASSLGQGVSPLHF.

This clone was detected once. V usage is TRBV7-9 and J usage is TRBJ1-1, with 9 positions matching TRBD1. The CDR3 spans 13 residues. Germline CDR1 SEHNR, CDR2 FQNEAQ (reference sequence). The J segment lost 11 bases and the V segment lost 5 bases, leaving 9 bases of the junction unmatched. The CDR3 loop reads CASSPGQGSTAFF. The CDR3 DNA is TGTGCCAGCAGCCCCGGACAGGGGAGTACGGCTTTCTTT.

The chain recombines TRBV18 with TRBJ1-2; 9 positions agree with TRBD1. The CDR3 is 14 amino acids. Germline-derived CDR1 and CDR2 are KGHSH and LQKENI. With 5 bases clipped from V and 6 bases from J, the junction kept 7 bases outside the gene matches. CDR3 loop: CASSKSGTGNGYTF. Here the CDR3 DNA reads TGTGCCAGCTCAAAGTCCGGGACAGGGAATGGCTACACCTTC.

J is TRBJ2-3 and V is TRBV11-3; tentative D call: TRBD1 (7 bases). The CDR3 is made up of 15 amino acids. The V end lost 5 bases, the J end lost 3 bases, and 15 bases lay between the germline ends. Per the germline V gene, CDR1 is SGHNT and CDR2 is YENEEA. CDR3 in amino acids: CASSPRQGGTDTQYF. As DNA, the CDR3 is TGTGCCAGCAGCCCCCGGCAGGGGGGAACAGATACGCAGTATTTT.

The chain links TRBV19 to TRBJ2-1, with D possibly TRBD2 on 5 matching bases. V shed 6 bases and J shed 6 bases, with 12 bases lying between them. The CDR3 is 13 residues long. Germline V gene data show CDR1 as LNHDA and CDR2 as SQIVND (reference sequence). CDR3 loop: CASSRGPVNEQFF. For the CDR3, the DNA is TGTGCCAGTAGCAGAGGGCCCGTCAATGAGCAGTTCTTC.